The 27 T cell receptor beta chains below all came from one sample that was sequenced in a study of CD8+ T cells in alopecia areata. RNA extraction was followed by reverse transcription into cDNA, which acted as the sequencing template. This table comes from immunoSEQ multiplex PCR, and its TCRdb copy is limited to in-frame clones, with some not included. Here the sample spans about 110,000 clones, approximately 59% being singletons. Input material: CD8+ T cells sorted from blood. Receptors originate from a human donor in good health.

J is TRBJ2-3 and V is TRBV13; tentatively, D is TRBD2 (5 bases). The CDR3 is made up of 16 amino acids. Trimming took 5 bases from V and 4 from J, leaving 19 bases between them. Germline V gene lookup returns CDR1 PRHDT and CDR2 FYEKMQ (reference sequence). DNA of the CDR3: TGTGCCAGCAGCCCCCCGGCGGGCGAGGGCGCAGATACGCAGTATTTT. Amino acid sequence: CASSPPAGEGADTQYF.

This clone was detected a few times. The chain links TRBV10-2 to TRBJ2-7; 7 bases align to TRBD1. The CDR3 totals 16 residues. Per the germline V gene, CDR1 is WSHSY and CDR2 is SAAADI. V lost 6 bases and J lost 1; bases outside the gene matches: 12. The chain's CDR3 is CASRRTRQGQSYEQYF. DNA of the CDR3: TGCGCCAGCAGGCGGACCCGACAGGGTCAATCCTACGAGCAGTACTTC.

This clone has a handful of counts. The genes are TRBV7-9 and TRBJ2-7; 9 bases agree with TRBD1. Germline V gene sequence: CDR1 SEHNR, CDR2 FQNEAQ (reference sequence). The CDR3 runs 18 residues. V shed 4 bases, J shed 3 bases, and the junction held 16 bases outside the gene matches. CDR3 in DNA: TGTGCCAGCAGCTGGAGGGGGGACAGGGAATTCGGCTTCTACGAGCAGTACTTC. Translating gives CASSWRGDREFGFYEQYF.

Turning to this clone: The sample has other DNA sequences that encode this CDR3 too. The V and J genes are TRBV5-6 and TRBJ2-2; unclear D gene. The CDR3 is made up of 12 amino acids. The V end lost 2 bases, the J end lost 6 bases, and 5 bases lay between the germline ends. From germline, CDR1 is SGHDT and CDR2 YYEEEE. The CDR3 loop reads CASSLGAGELFF. The CDR3 coding sequence is TGTGCCAGCAGCTTAGGCGCCGGGGAGCTGTTTTTT.

The chain is built from TRBV5-1 and TRBJ2-2; 8 bases match TRBD1. Unmatched junction bases numbered 7, after V lost 4 bases and J lost 5 bases. CDR1 SGHRS and CDR2 YFSETQ come from the germline V gene. The CDR3 runs to 15 residues. The CDR3 DNA reads as TGCGCCAGCAGCGCCCAACAGGGGGAGACCGGGGAGCTGTTTTTT. Its translation is CASSAQQGETGELFF.

This rearrangement joins TRBV7-2 to TRBJ2-7, with 7 bases identical to TRBD2. The ends lost 5 bases at V and 2 bases at J; junction bases unmatched: 6. This CDR3 has 14 amino acids. The germline V gene encodes CDR1 SGHTA and CDR2 FQGNSA. The DNA of the CDR3 is TGTGCCAGCAGCCAGGCTAGCGGAACCTACGAGCAGTACTTC. This sequence encodes CASSQASGTYEQYF.

The chain couples TRBV7-9 to TRBJ2-2; possible D gene TRBD1, 5 bases. The V end was cut by 3 bases, the J end by 0 bases, with 11 bases between. Germline CDR1 reads SEHNR; CDR2 reads FQNEAQ (reference sequence). The CDR3 extends over 16 amino acids. In DNA, the CDR3 is TGTGCCAGCAGCTTCATTCTGACAGCGAACACCGGGGAGCTGTTTTTT. This codes for CASSFILTANTGELFF.

This clone has more than one count but fewer than ten. The CDR3 loop is CASSEGRGNTEAFF. The DNA for the CDR3 is TGTGCCAGCAGTGAGGGACGGGGGAACACTGAAGCTTTCTTT. The chain combines TRBV2 with TRBJ1-1, with D tentatively TRBD1 (5 bases). Germline V gene data show CDR1 as SNHLY and CDR2 as FYNNEI. Trimming left V 3 bases short and J 1 base short, with 9 bases between. The CDR3 length is 14 residues. The whole variable domain, filled in from reference TRBV2 and TRBJ1-1, reads EPEVTQTPSHQVTQMGQEVILRCVPISNHLYFYWYRQILGQKVEFLVSFYNNEISEKSEIFDDQFSVERPDGSNFTLKIRSTKLEDSAMYFCASSEGRGNTEAFFGQGTRLTVV.

The chain carries TRBV29-1 and TRBJ2-1, with D possibly TRBD2 on 6 matching bases. With 8 bases removed from V and 10 bases from J, the gap between germline ends came to 24 bases. This CDR3 spans 14 amino acids. Germline lookup yields CDR1 SQVTM and CDR2 ANQGSEA. The CDR3 coding sequence is TGCAGCCCCGCGGTGGGTCCGACTGGGGGGGAGCAGTTCTTC. The encoded protein is CSPAVGPTGGEQFF.

This clone was observed a few times. This sequence joins TRBV4-1 and TRBJ1-4; perhaps TRBD1 as D (5 bases). Germline loops: CDR1 MGHRA, CDR2 YSYEKL. V was cut by 2 bases and J by 8 bases, with 15 bases left in between. CDR3 size: 15 residues. The CDR3 loop is CASSQYDSLREKLFF. The CDR3 coding sequence is TGCGCCAGCAGCCAATACGACAGTCTTAGAGAAAAACTGTTTTTT.

The chain recombines TRBV7-2 with TRBJ2-7; a weak D match, TRBD2 (7 bases). The V gene's germline CDR1 is SGHTA and CDR2 FQGNSA. The CDR3 runs 14 residues. V dropped 5 bases and J dropped 2 bases, with 13 bases sitting between them. CDR3 sequence reads: CASSPEGGAYEQYF. The CDR3 nucleotides read TGTGCCAGCAGCCCAGAAGGGGGGGCCTACGAGCAGTACTTC.

This chain joins TRBV29-1 and TRBJ2-1; either TRBD1 or TRBD2 may fit D (5 bases each). Germline V lookup: CDR1 SQVTM, CDR2 ANQGSEA. The CDR3 contains 13 residues. The V and J ends lost 6 bases and 4 bases respectively, with 13 bases between them. The CDR3 DNA is TGCAGCGTAGCCCGGGACGGATACAATGAGCAGTTCTTC. This sequence encodes CSVARDGYNEQFF.

V gene TRBV6-6 combines with J gene TRBJ2-3; 7 nucleotides match TRBD2. The length of the CDR3 is 14 residues. Germline assignment: CDR1 MNHNY and CDR2 SVGAGI (reference sequence). The J segment lost 3 bases and the V segment lost 7 bases, leaving 7 bases of the junction unmatched. CDR3 sequence (DNA): TGTGCCAGCAACCTTGGAGCGGGGACAGATACGCAGTATTTT. It yields the protein CASNLGAGTDTQYF.

The chain employs TRBV7-3 and TRBJ2-1, with D unclear. This CDR3 is 13 amino acids long. Germline CDR1 reads SGHTA; CDR2 reads FQGTGA. Trimming left V 4 bases short and J 0 bases short, with 4 bases between. The CDR3 nucleotides read TGTGCCAGCAGCTCGGGCTCCTACAATGAGCAGTTCTTC. It translates to CASSSGSYNEQFF.

The chain uses TRBV13 and TRBJ2-7; unclear D gene. This CDR3 has 14 amino acids. Germline V CDR1 and CDR2: PRHDT, FYEKMQ (reference sequence). The ends were cut back, 2 bases at V and 4 bases at J, with 12 bases in the middle. The CDR3 DNA follows: TGTGCCAGCAGCTTACATCCTTCCCATTACGAGCAGTACTTC. It is translated as CASSLHPSHYEQYF. The full variable domain, completed using reference TRBV13 and TRBJ2-7, is AAGVIQSPRHLIKEKRETATLKCYPIPRHDTVYWYQQGPGQDPQFLISFYEKMQSDKGSIPDRFSAQQFSDYHSELNMSSLELGDSALYFCASSLHPSHYEQYFGPGTRLTVT.

The chain carries TRBV7-9 and TRBJ2-7, with D tentatively TRBD2 (6 bases). The CDR3 has 13 residues. Trimming shortened V by 5 bases and J by 3 bases, and 11 bases separated the two germline ends. Germline CDR1 and CDR2: SEHNR and FQNEAQ (reference sequence). CDR3 coding DNA: TGTGCCAGCAGCGCACGGGAGAACTACGAGCAGTACTTC. This translates into CASSARENYEQYF.

This clone was counted only a few times. The chain combines TRBV4-3 with TRBJ2-3; 10 bases are shared with TRBD2. V trimming: 0 bases; J trimming: 1 base; junction bases outside the gene matches: 4. Germline lookup yields CDR1 LGHNA and CDR2 YSLEER. CDR3 length equals 17 residues. CDR3 in DNA: TGCGCCAGCAGCCAAGAGGTAGCGGGGGGTCGCACAGATACGCAGTATTTT. Encoded protein: CASSQEVAGGRTDTQYF.

This clone has only a few counts. The CDR3 bases are TGTGCCAGAGAGGGGACTGAGCAGTTCTTC. As protein: CAREGTEQFF. The gene calls are TRBV2 and TRBJ2-1; either TRBD1 or TRBD2 may fit D (5 bases each). Deletions cut 9 bases from V and 9 bases from J, with 9 bases between. The CDR3 is 10 amino acids. Germline CDR1 reads SNHLY; CDR2 reads FYNNEI.

This chain's CDR3 is CASSLEGAQGYTF. In DNA, the CDR3 is TGCGCCAGCAGCTTGGAGGGGGCGCAAGGCTACACCTTC. The J gene is TRBJ1-2, the V gene TRBV5-1; 7 bases are a match to TRBD1. Germline assignment: CDR1 SGHRS and CDR2 YFSETQ. The CDR3 runs 13 residues. V dropped 0 bases and J dropped 8; count of bases not matched to a gene: 4.

The rearrangement uses TRBV2 and TRBJ1-2; TRBD1 might be the D (5 bases). This CDR3 has 15 residues. Germline V gene lookup returns CDR1 SNHLY and CDR2 FYNNEI. The germline V and J ends were trimmed by 1 base and 4 bases, with 13 bases remaining between them. CDR3: CASSEGGGFGYGYTF. CDR3 nucleotide sequence: TGTGCCAGCAGTGAAGGTGGGGGATTCGGCTATGGCTACACCTTC.

This rearrangement joins TRBV6-5 to TRBJ1-5; no reliable D call. The CDR3 contains 14 residues. The V gene lost 5 bases and the J gene lost 1 base, with 9 bases spanning the gap. CDR1 MNHEY and CDR2 SVGAGI come from the germline V gene. This CDR3 is CASSPAGSNQPQHF. In nucleotides, the CDR3 is TGTGCCAGCAGTCCTGCGGGCAGCAATCAGCCCCAGCATTTT.

The chain joins TRBV29-1 to TRBJ2-1; 12 positions agree with TRBD1. The CDR3 has 13 residues. The trim removed 3 bases at V and 9 bases at J, leaving 3 bases unmatched. The V gene's germline CDR1 is SQVTM and CDR2 ANQGSEA. The CDR3 bases are TGCAGCGTTGAGGGACAGGGGGCCGGTGAGCAGTTCTTC. It is translated as CSVEGQGAGEQFF.

This clone was found a few times. CDR3 sequence reads: CASSSRGGGAANEKLFF. The CDR3 region has the DNA TGTGCCAGCAGCTCCCGGGGGGGAGGGGCGGCTAATGAAAAACTGTTTTTT. This chain links TRBV7-2 with TRBJ1-4; D is perhaps TRBD1 (5 bases). The V gene lost 4 bases and the J gene lost 3 bases, with 18 bases spanning the gap. The CDR3 consists of 17 residues. Germline values: CDR1 SGHTA, CDR2 FQGNSA.

The table lists this clone with a count of one. A much larger clone differs by one base, so this may be a read error. The gene calls are TRBV5-6 and TRBJ2-5; 8 bases line up with TRBD1. The V gene end was trimmed by 4 bases and the J gene end by 3 bases; junction bases not matched to a gene: 2. The germline V gene has CDR1 SGHDT and CDR2 YYEEEE. The CDR3 contains 13 residues. The CDR3 DNA is TGTGCCAGCAGCCCGGACAGGGAAGAGACCCAGTACTTC. This encodes CASSPDREETQYF.

The rearrangement links TRBV7-8 to TRBJ2-1; no reliable D call. V was cut by 5 bases and J by 6 bases, with 5 bases left in between. CDR3 size: 11 residues. Germline loops: CDR1 SGHVS, CDR2 FQNEAQ. This CDR3 reads CASSEFNEQFF. The CDR3 nucleotides are TGTGCCAGCAGCGAGTTCAATGAGCAGTTCTTC.

The V gene is TRBV5-4, the J gene TRBJ1-2; 9 bases are a match to TRBD1. CDR3 size: 16 residues. Trimming cost V 4 bases and J 0 bases; bases outside gene matches: 7. Germline loops: CDR1 SGHNT, CDR2 YYREEE (reference sequence). CDR3 nucleotide sequence: TGTGCCAGCAGCGGGGACAGGGATGAAACTAACTATGGCTACACCTTC. It translates to CASSGDRDETNYGYTF.

The chain joins TRBV7-9 to TRBJ2-4; 16 nucleotides match TRBD2. There are 16 residues in the CDR3. The V gene end was trimmed by 5 bases and the J gene end by 8 bases; junction bases not matched to a gene: 6. Germline CDR1 is SEHNR and CDR2 is FQNEAQ (reference sequence). CDR3: CASSRGLAGGPDIQYF. The DNA of the CDR3 is TGTGCCAGCAGCCGGGGACTAGCGGGGGGGCCGGACATTCAGTACTTC. The entire variable domain, with the rest obtained from reference TRBV7-9 and TRBJ2-4, is as follows: DTGVSQNPRHKITKRGQNVTFRCDPISEHNRLYWYRQTLGQGPEFLTYFQNEAQLEKSRLLSDRFSAERPKGSFSTLEIQRTEQGDSAMYLCASSRGLAGGPDIQYFGAGTRLSVL.